This T cell receptor beta chain is from a study of CD8 T cells in Susac syndrome. An amount of RNA that ranged from roughly 0.5 to 1 ug was reverse transcribed with random hexamers. Each CDR3 protein is one row after TCRdb ran MiXCR on the immunoSEQ multiplex PCR reads. This sample has some 200,000 distinct CDR3 sequences, with about 95% found just once. V lost 4 bases and J 2 bases, leaving 10 bases between the germline ends. The CDR3 loop spans 13 amino acids. Germline values: CDR1 SQVTM, CDR2 ANQGSEA. Sequenced sample: CD4+ T cells from PBMCs. The chain is built from TRBV29-1 and TRBJ2-3; D is undetermined. The clonotype comes from a human donor with multiple sclerosis. This CDR3 reads CSVVVGITDTQYF. The CDR3 nucleotides are TGCAGCGTTGTCGTCGGTATCACAGATACGCAGTATTTT.